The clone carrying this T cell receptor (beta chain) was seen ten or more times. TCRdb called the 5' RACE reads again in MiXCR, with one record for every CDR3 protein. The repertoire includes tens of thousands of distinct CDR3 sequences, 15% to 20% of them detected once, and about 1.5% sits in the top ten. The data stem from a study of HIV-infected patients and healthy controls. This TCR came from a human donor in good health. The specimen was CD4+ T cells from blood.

The chain's CDR3 is CASSEGTGRDEAFF. DNA for the CDR3: TGTGCCAGCAGTGAGGGGACAGGGCGTGATGAAGCTTTCTTT. The chain joins TRBV6-1 to TRBJ1-1; 9 nucleotides line up with TRBD1. Trimming removed 3 bases from V and 7 bases from J; junction bases left unmatched: 6. The CDR3 consists of 14 residues. CDR1 is MNHNS and CDR2 is SASEGT in the germline V gene.